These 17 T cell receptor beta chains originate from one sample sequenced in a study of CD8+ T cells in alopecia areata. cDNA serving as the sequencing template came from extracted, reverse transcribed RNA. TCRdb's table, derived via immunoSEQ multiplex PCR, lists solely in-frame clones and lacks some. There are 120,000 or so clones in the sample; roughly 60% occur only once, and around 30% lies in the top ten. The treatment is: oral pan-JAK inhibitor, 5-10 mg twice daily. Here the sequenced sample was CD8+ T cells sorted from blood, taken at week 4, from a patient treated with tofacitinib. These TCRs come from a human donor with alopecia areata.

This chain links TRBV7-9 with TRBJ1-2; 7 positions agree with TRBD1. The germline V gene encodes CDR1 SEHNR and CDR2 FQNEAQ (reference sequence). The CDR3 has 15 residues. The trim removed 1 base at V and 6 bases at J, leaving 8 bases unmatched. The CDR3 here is CASSLGAGGLDGYTF. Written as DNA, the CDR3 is TGTGCCAGCAGCTTAGGAGCAGGGGGTCTGGATGGCTACACCTTC.

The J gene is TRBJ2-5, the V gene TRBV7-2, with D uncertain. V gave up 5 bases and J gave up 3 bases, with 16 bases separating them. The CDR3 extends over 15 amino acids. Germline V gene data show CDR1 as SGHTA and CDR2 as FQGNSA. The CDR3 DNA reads TGTGCCAGCAGCCGTTTTCGGGTGCCTGAAGAGACCCAGTACTTC. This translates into CASSRFRVPEETQYF.

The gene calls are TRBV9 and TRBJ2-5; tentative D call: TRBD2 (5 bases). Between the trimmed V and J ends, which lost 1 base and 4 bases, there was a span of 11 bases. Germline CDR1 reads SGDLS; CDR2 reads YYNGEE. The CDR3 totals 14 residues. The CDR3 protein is CASSVQASTETQYF. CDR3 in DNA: TGTGCCAGCAGCGTACAGGCTAGCACAGAGACCCAGTACTTC.

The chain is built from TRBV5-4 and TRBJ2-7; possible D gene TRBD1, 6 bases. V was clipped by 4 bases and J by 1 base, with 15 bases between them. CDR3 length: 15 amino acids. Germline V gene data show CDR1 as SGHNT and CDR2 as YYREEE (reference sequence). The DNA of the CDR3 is TGTGCCAGCAGCCCCCGACAGGCCTCTTCCTACGAGCAGTACTTC. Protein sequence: CASSPRQASSYEQYF.

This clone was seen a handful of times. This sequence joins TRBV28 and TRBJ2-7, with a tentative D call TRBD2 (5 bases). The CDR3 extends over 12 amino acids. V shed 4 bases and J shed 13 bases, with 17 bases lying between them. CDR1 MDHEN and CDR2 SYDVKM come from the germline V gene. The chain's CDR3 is CASSYPHNGLYF. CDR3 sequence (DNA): TGTGCCAGCAGTTACCCCCATAACGGACTTTACTTC.

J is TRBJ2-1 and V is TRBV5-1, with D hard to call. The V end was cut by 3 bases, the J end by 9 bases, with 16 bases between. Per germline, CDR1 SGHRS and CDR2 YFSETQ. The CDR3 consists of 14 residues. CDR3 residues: CASSSLSISPEQFF. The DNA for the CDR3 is TGCGCCAGCAGCTCCCTTTCCATCTCCCCTGAGCAGTTCTTC.

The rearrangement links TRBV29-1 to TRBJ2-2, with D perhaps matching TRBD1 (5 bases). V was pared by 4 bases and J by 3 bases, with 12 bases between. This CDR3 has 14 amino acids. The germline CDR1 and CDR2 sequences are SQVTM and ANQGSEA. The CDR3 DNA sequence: TGCAGCGTTGGGGATCAAGGGGACACCGGGGAGCTGTTTTTT. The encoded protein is CSVGDQGDTGELFF.

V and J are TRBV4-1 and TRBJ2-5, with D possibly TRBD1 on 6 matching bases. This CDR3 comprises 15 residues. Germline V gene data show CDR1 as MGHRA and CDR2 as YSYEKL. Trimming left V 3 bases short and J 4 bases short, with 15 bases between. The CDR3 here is CASSQRRTEGETQYF. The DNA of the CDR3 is TGCGCCAGCAGCCAGCGCCGGACAGAAGGAGAGACCCAGTACTTC.

CDR3 amino acids: CATETGNTEAFF. The CDR3 DNA is TGTGCCACCGAGACAGGGAACACTGAAGCTTTCTTT. The V gene is TRBV2, the J gene TRBJ1-1; the D gene is possibly TRBD1 (6 bases). The V gene's germline CDR1 is SNHLY and CDR2 FYNNEI. The CDR3 contains 12 residues. Trimming took 10 bases from V and 1 from J, leaving 10 bases between them.

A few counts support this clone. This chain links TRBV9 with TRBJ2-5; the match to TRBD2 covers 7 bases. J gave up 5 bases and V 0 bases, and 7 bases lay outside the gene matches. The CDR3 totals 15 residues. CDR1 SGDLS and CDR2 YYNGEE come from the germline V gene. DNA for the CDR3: TGTGCCAGCAGCGTAGGGTGGCAAGCGGGGGAGACCCAGTACTTC. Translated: CASSVGWQAGETQYF.

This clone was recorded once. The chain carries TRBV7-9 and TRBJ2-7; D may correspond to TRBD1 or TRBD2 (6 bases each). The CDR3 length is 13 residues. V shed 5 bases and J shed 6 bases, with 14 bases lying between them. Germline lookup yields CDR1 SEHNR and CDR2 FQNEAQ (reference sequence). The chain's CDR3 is CASSPGGGVEQYF. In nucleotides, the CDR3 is TGTGCCAGCAGCCCCGGGGGCGGGGTCGAGCAGTACTTC.

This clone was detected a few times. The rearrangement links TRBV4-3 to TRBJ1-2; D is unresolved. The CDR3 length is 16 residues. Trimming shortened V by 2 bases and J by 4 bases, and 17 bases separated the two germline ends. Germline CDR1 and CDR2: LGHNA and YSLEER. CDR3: CASSQSIRGSFYGYTF. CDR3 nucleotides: TGCGCCAGCAGCCAATCGATCCGAGGGAGTTTCTATGGCTACACCTTC.

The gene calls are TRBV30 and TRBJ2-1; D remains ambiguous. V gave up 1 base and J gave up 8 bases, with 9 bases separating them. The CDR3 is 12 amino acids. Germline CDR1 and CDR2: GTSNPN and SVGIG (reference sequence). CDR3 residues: CAWSDGWDEQFF. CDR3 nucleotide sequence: TGTGCCTGGAGTGATGGGTGGGATGAGCAGTTCTTC.

CDR3 sequence reads: CASSAGTAKGETQYF. The CDR3 DNA sequence: TGTGCCAGCAGCGCCGGGACAGCTAAAGGGGAGACCCAGTACTTC. This chain uses TRBV9 with TRBJ2-5; 7 bases fit TRBD1. The CDR3 totals 15 residues. Germline V lookup: CDR1 SGDLS, CDR2 YYNGEE. Trimming at V came to 3 bases and at J to 5 bases, leaving 10 bases not matched to a gene.

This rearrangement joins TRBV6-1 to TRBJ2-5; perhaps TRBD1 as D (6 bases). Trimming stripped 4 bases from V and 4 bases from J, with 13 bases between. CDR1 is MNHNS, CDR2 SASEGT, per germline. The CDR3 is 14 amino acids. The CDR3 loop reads CASSVSGEGETQYF. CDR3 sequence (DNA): TGTGCCAGCAGTGTGTCAGGGGAAGGAGAGACCCAGTACTTC.

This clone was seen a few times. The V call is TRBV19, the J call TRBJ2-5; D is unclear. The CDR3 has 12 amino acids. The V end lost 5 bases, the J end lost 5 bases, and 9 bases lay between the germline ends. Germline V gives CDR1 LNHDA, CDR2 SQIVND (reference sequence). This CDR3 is CASSLDAETQYF. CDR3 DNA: TGTGCCAGTAGTCTGGATGCCGAGACCCAGTACTTC.

CDR3 in DNA: TGTGCCAGCAGTCCTCCCCGGGGACAGGGCCCCCCTAACTATGGCTACACCTTC. This gives the protein CASSPPRGQGPPNYGYTF. The chain uses TRBV25-1 and TRBJ1-2; 9 positions agree with TRBD1. Trimming at V came to 5 bases and at J to 0 bases, leaving 13 bases not matched to a gene. CDR3 length: 18 residues. In germline, CDR1 is MGHDK, CDR2 SYGVNS.